This T cell receptor beta chain was sequenced during a study of shared clonotypes between healthy human individuals. Turning to the study itself: The cohort had two women and a few men, ages 18 to 49. Per-donor plates numbered three CD4 naive, three CD4 memory, two CD8 naive and one CD8 memory. Overall study findings and caveats: Generally, estimated richness proved larger in naive subsets than it did in memory subsets.

Naive CD8 cells lacked CD45RO, underwent positive selection for CCR7 and left out terminally differentiated effector memory CD45RA+ cells. A remark on this clone: Antigen specificity is unknown.

Germline-derived CDR1 and CDR2 are SEHNR and FQNEAQ (reference sequence). Trimming took 5 bases from V and 5 from J, leaving 14 bases between them. The CDR3 loop spans 14 amino acids. Assay runs were performed at deep level. Sequenced by immunoSEQ multiplex PCR; TCRdb stores in-frame clones only, minus some. The sample lists around 1.9 million clones, just over 90% occurring once. This rearrangement joins TRBV7-9 to TRBJ2-3; unclear D gene. Sequencing input: naive CD8+ T cells from PBMCs. This clonotype was obtained from a man between 18 and 35 years old in good health. Some clones in this sample may be carry-over from other donors' samples. The CDR3 loop reads CASSTGRSQDTQYF. The CDR3 DNA reads TGTGCCAGCAGCACCGGACGGAGTCAAGATACGCAGTATTTT.